Sequencing of this T cell receptor beta chain was carried out in a study of T cells after yellow fever vaccination. The study, taken as a whole, reports: Just a small share of clonotypes turned up in the CD4 compartment as well as the CD8 compartment.

This clonotype was picked up many times. Its cognate antigen is unknown. The V gene's germline CDR1 is GTSNPN and CDR2 SVGIG (reference sequence). The V end was cut by 0 bases, the J end by 2 bases, with 8 bases between. This CDR3 has 13 amino acids. The TCR cDNA carried a universal primer site and UMIs from 5'RACE template switching. From the 5' RACE reads, TCRdb called clonotypes with MiXCR, one entry per CDR3 protein. The sample gives roughly 330,000 distinct CDR3 sequences, around 3.9% of which show up once; 20% to 25% is in the top ten. This TCR came from a man younger than 30 who received the YFV17D yellow fever vaccine. This sample comprised PBMCs, obtained 5 days after the yellow fever booster vaccination. This sequence joins TRBV30 and TRBJ2-7; D is tentatively TRBD1 or TRBD2 (6 bases each). In DNA form, the CDR3 reads TGTGCCTGGAGTGTAGGGGGGACCTACGAGCAGTACTTC. This sequence encodes CAWSVGGTYEQYF.